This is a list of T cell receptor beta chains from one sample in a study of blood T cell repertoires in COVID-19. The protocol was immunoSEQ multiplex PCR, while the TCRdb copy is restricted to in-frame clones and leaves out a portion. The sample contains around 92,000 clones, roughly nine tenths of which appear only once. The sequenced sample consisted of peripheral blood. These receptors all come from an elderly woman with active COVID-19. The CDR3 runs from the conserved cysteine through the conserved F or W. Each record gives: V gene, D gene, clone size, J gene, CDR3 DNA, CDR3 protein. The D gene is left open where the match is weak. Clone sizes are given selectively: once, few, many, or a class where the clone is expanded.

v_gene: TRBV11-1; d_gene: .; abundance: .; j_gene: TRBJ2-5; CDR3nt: TGTGCCAGCAGCTTAGTGGCCCAAGAGACCCAGTACTTC; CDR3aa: CASSLVAQETQYF
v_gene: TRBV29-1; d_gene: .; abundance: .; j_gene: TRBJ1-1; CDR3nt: TGCAGCGTTGGGGGGAGGGTGGAAGCTTTCTTT; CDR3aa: CSVGGRVEAFF
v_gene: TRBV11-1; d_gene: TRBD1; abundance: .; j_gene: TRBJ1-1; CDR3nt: TGTGCCAGCAGCTTAACGAGCGGACAGGGGACTGAAGCTTTCTTT; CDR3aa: CASSLTSGQGTEAFF
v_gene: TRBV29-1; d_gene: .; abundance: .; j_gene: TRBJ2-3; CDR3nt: TGCAGCGTGGGGCTCGCCTGGGGAAGTGGGGATACGCAGTATTTT; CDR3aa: CSVGLAWGSGDTQYF
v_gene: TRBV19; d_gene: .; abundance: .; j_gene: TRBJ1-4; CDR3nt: TGTGCCAGTAGGGGTAGCGCTAATGAAAAACTGTTTTTT; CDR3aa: CASRGSANEKLFF
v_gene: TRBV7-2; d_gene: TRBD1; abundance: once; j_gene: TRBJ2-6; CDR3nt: TGTGCCAGCAGCGCCCAGGGGGCAAGCTGGGCCAACGTCCTGACTTTC; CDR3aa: CASSAQGASWANVLTF
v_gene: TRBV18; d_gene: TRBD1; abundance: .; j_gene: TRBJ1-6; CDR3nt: TGTGCCAGCTCACCAAATACAGGGGGTAGTTCACCCCTCCACTTT; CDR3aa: CASSPNTGGSSPLHF
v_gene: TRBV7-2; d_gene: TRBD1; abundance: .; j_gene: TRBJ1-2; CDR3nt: TGTGCCAGCAGTCAAGACGGCAGGGGGTTCTATGGCTACACCTTC; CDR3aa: CASSQDGRGFYGYTF
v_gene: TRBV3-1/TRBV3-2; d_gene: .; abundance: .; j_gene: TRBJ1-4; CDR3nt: TGTGCCGTGCAGCCTCCGGGGGGCGAAAAACTGTTTTTT; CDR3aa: CAVQPPGGEKLFF
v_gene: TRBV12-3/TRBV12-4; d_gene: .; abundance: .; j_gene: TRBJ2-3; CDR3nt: TGTGCCAGCAGTTTTGGGGACAATCAGTATTTT; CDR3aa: CASSFGDNQYF
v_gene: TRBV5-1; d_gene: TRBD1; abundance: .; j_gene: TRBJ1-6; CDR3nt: TGCGCCAGCAGCTTGGTGGGACAGAGCTCCTATAATTCACCCCTCCACTTT; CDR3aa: CASSLVGQSSYNSPLHF
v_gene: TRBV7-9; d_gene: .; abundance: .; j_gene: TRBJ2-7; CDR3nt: TGTGCCAGCAGCTTAGGTACGTTTAGTGAGCAGTACTTC; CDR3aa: CASSLGTFSEQYF
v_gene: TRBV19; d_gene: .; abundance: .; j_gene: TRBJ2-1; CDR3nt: TGTGCCAGTAGTTTAGGCGAAAGCTCCTACAATGAGCAGTTCTTC; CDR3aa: CASSLGESSYNEQFF
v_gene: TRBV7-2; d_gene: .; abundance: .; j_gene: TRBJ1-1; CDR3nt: TGTGCCAGCAGCATCCGGAGAGAGCCAAACACTGAAGCTTTCTTT; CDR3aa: CASSIRREPNTEAFF
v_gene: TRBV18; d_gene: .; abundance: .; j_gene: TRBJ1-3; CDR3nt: TGTGCCAGCCGAGCGGATGGGTCATACATCTTCTCTGGAAACACCATATATTTT; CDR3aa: CASRADGSYIFSGNTIYF
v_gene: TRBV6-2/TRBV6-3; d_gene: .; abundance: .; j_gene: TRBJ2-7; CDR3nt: TGTGCCAGCAGTCGCGGCGGGGCCCTTAGCTCCTACGAGCAGTACTTC; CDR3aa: CASSRGGALSSYEQYF
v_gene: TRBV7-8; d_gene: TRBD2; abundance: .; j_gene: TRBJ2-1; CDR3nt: TGTGCCAGCAGCTCGTGGGGCGGGAGGGGGAATGAGCAGTTCTTC; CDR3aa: CASSSWGGRGNEQFF
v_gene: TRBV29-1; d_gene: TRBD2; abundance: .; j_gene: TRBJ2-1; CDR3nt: TGCAGCGTTGCTTGGACGGGAGGGAGGAATGAGCAGTTCTTC; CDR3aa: CSVAWTGGRNEQFF
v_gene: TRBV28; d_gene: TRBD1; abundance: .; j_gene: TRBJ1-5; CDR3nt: TGTGCCAGCAGAGGGACAGGGGGTAGCAATCAGCCCCAGCATTTT; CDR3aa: CASRGTGGSNQPQHF
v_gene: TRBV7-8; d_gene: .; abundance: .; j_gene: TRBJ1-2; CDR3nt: TGTGCCAGCGGTGTAACAGGGTTCTATGGCTACACCTTC; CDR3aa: CASGVTGFYGYTF
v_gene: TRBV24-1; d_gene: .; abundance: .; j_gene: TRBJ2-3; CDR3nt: TGTGCCACCAGTGACCCCAAGGGCAGGGGGGCAGATACGCAGTATTTT; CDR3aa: CATSDPKGRGADTQYF
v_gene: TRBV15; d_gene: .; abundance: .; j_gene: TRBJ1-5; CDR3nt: TGTGCCACCAGTCCAAAACAAGGGGGTTATAGCAATCAGCCCCAGCATTTT; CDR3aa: CATSPKQGGYSNQPQHF
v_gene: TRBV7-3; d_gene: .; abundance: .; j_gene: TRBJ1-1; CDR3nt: TGTGCCAGCAAAGAGGGCATGAACACTGAAGCTTTCTTT; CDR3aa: CASKEGMNTEAFF
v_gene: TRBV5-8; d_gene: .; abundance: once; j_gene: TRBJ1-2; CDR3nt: TGTGCCAGCAGCCCCCGACAGAACTATGGCTACACCTTC; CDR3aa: CASSPRQNYGYTF
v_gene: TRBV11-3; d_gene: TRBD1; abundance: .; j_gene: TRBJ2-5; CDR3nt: TGTGCCAGCAGCTATGACAGGGAAGAGACCCAGTACTTC; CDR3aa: CASSYDREETQYF
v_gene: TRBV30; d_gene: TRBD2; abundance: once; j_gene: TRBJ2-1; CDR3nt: TGTGCCTGGAGTGTACGGCGGGGGGACAATGAGCAGTTCTTC; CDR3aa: CAWSVRRGDNEQFF
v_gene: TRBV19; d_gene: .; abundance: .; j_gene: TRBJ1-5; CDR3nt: TGTGCCAGTAATCGACGGGGTCTGGATCAGCCCCAGCATTTT; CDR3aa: CASNRRGLDQPQHF
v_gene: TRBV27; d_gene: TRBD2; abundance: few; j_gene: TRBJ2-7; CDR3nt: TGTGCCAGCAGCTCGTGGACTAGCGGGACCTACGAGCAGTACTTC; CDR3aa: CASSSWTSGTYEQYF
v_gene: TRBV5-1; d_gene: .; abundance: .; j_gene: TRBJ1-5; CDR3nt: TGCGCCAGCAGCCCGAGGGGGGGGAGACATCAGCCCCAGCATTTT; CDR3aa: CASSPRGGRHQPQHF
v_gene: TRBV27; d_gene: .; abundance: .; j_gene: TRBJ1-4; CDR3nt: TGTGCCAGCAGTCCCCGGGGAGGGACTAATGAAAAACTGTTTTTT; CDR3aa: CASSPRGGTNEKLFF
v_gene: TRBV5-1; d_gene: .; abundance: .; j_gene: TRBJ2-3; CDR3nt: TGCGCCAGCAGCTTGGAAGCGAACACAGATACGCAGTATTTT; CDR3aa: CASSLEANTDTQYF
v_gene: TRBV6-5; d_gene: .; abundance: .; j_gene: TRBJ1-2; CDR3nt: TGTGCCAGCAGCCCGGGTGACTATGGCTACACCTTC; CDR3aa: CASSPGDYGYTF
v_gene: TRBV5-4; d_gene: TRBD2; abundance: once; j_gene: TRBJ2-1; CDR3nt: TGTGCCAGCAGCGGGGCGATAGCGGGACGGAGCTCCTACAATGAGCAGTTCTTC; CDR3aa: CASSGAIAGRSSYNEQFF
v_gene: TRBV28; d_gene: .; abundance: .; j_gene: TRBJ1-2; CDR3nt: TGTGCCAGCAGCCTTCGGTGGACTCTGGGCTACACCTTC; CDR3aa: CASSLRWTLGYTF
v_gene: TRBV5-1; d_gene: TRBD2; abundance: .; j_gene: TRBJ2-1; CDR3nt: TGCGCCAGCAGTCAGACTAGCGGTCACAATGAGCAGTTCTTC; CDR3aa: CASSQTSGHNEQFF
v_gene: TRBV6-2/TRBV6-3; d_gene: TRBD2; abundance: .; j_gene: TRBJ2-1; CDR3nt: TGTGCCAGCAGTTCCCTAGCGGGAGGCATGAATGAGCAGTTCTTC; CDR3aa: CASSSLAGGMNEQFF
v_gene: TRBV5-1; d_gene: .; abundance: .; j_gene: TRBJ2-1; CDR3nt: TGCGCCAGCAGCTTGGGGGCGTTCCCCTACAATGAGCAGTTCTTC; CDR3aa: CASSLGAFPYNEQFF
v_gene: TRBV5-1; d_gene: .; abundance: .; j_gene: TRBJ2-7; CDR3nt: TGCGCCAGCAGCCGGGGGGAAGGGGGAGACGAGCAGTACTTC; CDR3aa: CASSRGEGGDEQYF
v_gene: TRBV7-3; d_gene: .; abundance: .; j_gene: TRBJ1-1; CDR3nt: TGTGCCAGCAGCTTAACGAGGCACACTGAAGCTTTCTTT; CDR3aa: CASSLTRHTEAFF
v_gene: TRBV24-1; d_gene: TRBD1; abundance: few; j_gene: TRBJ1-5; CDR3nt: TGTGCCACCAGTGATCCGCGGTGGGACAGGACCCAAGGTGGCAATCAGCCCCAGCATTTT; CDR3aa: CATSDPRWDRTQGGNQPQHF
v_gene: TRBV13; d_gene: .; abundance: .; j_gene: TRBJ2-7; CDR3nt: TGTGCCAGCAGCTTGAGCCTAGCTGTACACGAGCAGTACTTC; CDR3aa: CASSLSLAVHEQYF
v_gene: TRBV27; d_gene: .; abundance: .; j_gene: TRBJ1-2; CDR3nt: TGTGCCAGCAGTTCTTATGTTCAGGGTAGCTATGGCTACACCTTC; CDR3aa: CASSSYVQGSYGYTF
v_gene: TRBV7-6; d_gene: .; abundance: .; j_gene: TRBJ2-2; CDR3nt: TGTGCCAGCAGCTTAGCGTCCGCGGCAGGGGAGCTGTTTTTT; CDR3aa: CASSLASAAGELFF
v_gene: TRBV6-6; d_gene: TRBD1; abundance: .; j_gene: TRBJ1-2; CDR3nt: TGTGCCACCCAGAAGGGGGGCCAGGGGGGCGGGGGCTACACCTTC; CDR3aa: CATQKGGQGGGGYTF
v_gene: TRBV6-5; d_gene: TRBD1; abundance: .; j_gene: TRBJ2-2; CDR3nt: TGTGCCAGCCGGGTGACAGGGCAGGGCACCGGGGAGCTGTTTTTT; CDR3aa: CASRVTGQGTGELFF
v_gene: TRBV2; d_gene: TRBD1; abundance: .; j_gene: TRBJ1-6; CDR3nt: TGTGCCAGCAGTGCCCGGGACAGGGGAAATTCACCCCTCCACTTT; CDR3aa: CASSARDRGNSPLHF
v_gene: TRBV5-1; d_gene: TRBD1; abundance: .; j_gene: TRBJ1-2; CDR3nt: TGCGCCAGCAGCCAAGAACCGGGACAGGGGAACGGCTACACCTTC; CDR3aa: CASSQEPGQGNGYTF
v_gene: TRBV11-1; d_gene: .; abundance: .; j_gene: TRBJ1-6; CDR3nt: TGTGCCAGCAGCTCCCGGGTCCGCCGAAATTCACCCCTCCACTTT; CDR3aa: CASSSRVRRNSPLHF
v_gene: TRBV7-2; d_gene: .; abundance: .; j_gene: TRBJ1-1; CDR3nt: TGTGCCAGCAGCCGTGACAGGTGGGACACTGAAGCTTTCTTT; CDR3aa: CASSRDRWDTEAFF
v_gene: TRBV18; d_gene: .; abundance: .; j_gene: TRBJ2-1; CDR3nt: TGTGCCAGCTCACCACAACTAGGGACCTACAATGAGCAGTTCTTC; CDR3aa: CASSPQLGTYNEQFF
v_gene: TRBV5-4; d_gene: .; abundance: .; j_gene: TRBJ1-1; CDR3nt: TGTGCCAGCAGCTCCGCGGGGGCCTCCGCGACTGAAGCTTTCTTT; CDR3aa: CASSSAGASATEAFF
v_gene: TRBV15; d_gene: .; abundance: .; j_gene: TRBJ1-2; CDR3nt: TGTGCCACCAGCAGAGTCCGCGACAGGTCCAACTATGGCTACACCTTC; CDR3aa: CATSRVRDRSNYGYTF
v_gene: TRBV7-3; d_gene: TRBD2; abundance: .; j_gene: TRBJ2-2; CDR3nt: TGTGCCAGCAGCTTAAACCCCCCACTAGCGGGAGCGGCCGGGGAGCTGTTTTTT; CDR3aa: CASSLNPPLAGAAGELFF
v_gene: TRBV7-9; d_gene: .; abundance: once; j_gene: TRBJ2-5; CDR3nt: TGTGCCAGCAGCTTCCGGGTGGGCAGGGGAGAGACCCAGTACTTC; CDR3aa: CASSFRVGRGETQYF
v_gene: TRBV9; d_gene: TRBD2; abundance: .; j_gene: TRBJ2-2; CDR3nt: TGTGCCAGCAGCGACGGGACTACGAACACCGGGGAGCTGTTTTTT; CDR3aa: CASSDGTTNTGELFF
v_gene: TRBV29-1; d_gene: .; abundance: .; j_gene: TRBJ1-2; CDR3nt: TGCAGCGCCCAGGGAGGGGGAGGTAACTATGGCTACACCTTC; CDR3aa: CSAQGGGGNYGYTF